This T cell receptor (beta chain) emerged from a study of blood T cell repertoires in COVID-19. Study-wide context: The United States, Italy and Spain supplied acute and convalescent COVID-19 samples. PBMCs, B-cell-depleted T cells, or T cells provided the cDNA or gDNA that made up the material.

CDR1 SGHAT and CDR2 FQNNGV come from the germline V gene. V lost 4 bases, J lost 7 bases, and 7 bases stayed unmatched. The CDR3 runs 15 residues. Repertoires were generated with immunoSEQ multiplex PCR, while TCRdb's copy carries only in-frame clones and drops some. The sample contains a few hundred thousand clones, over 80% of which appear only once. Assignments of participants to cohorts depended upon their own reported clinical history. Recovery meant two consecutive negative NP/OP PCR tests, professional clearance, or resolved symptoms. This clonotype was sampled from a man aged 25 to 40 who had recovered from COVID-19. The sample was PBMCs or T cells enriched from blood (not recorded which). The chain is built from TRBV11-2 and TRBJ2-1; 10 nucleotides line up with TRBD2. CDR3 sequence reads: CASSSLAGAGNEQFF. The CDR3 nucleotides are TGTGCCAGCAGCTCTCTAGCGGGAGCAGGAAATGAGCAGTTCTTC.